Sequencing of this T cell receptor beta chain was carried out in a study of CD8+ T cells in alopecia areata. The overall study: Severity scoring for treated patients was based on the percentage of affected scalp area. Study results and limitations: The link between baseline CD8+ expansion and response remains uncertain with one nonresponder. Clonality in the scalp and expanded CD8+ clones ranked among the top 100 were significantly decreased by tofacitinib.

As for this clone: What it binds is not known.

This sample's treatment: oral pan-JAK inhibitor, 5-10 mg twice daily. Researchers gathered lesional scalp punch biopsies and peripheral blood from patients with alopecia areata. Extracted RNA was reverse transcribed, and the resulting cDNA served as sequencing template. Data came from immunoSEQ multiplex PCR; TCRdb stores just in-frame clones and leaves some out. The sample contains approximately 200,000 clones, 60% of which appear only once. The source was CD4+ T cells sorted from blood, collected at week 4, from a patient treated with tofacitinib. The sequence derives from a human donor with alopecia areata.

This chain's CDR3 is CASSYSKGAYYEQYF. CDR3 coding DNA: TGTGCCAGCAGTTACTCGAAAGGAGCCTACTACGAGCAGTACTTC. The V call is TRBV6-6, the J call TRBJ2-7; D is unresolved. There are 15 residues in the CDR3. The V gene's germline CDR1 is MNHNY and CDR2 SVGAGI (reference sequence). V shed 0 bases and J shed 3 bases, with 12 bases lying between them.